This is a list of T cell receptor beta chains from one sample in a study of blood T cell repertoires in COVID-19. TCRdb's table, derived via immunoSEQ multiplex PCR, lists solely in-frame clones and lacks some. The table has over 100,000 clones, about four fifths seen once. Sequencing was done on a sample of peripheral blood. These TCRs come from a woman older than 75 with acute or convalescent COVID-19. CDR3s include the opening cysteine and the closing phenylalanine or tryptophan. A D gene is named only where the DNA matches it firmly. Expanded clones get a size class; other rows say once, few or many, or leave the size out.

TRBV2	TRBJ2-5	TRBD2	few	15	CASEASGGWGETQYF	TGTGCCAGCGAGGCTAGCGGGGGATGGGGAGAGACCCAGTACTTC
TRBV28	TRBJ1-4	NA	NA	13	CAAARARGEKLFF	TGTGCCGCCGCCCGGGCCCGCGGGGAAAAACTGTTTTTT
TRBV29-1	TRBJ2-3	TRBD1	NA	15	CSVGGTEGSTDTQYF	TGCAGCGTTGGAGGGACAGAGGGATCCACAGATACGCAGTATTTT
TRBV4-2	TRBJ1-4	NA	NA	15	CASSQEGGVGEKLFF	TGTGCCAGCAGCCAAGAGGGAGGGGTTGGTGAAAAACTGTTTTTT
TRBV9	TRBJ2-1	NA	NA	16	CASSVLSGSSYNEQFF	TGTGCCAGCAGCGTACTGAGCGGCAGCTCCTACAATGAGCAGTTCTTC
TRBV11-3	TRBJ2-1	TRBD2	once	15	CASSSRLAGGDEQFF	TGTGCCAGCAGCTCTCGACTAGCGGGAGGTGATGAGCAGTTCTTC
TRBV5-1	TRBJ2-1	NA	NA	16	CASSLSPGPAYNEQFF	TGCGCCAGCAGCTTGTCCCCGGGTCCAGCCTACAATGAGCAGTTCTTC
TRBV29-1	TRBJ1-2	TRBD1	NA	14	CSVGRTGVPYGYTF	TGCAGCGTCGGAAGGACAGGAGTGCCCTATGGCTACACCTTC
TRBV30	TRBJ1-2	NA	NA	11	CAWSVGVGYTF	TGTGCCTGGAGTGTAGGGGTTGGCTACACCTTC
TRBV7-8	TRBJ2-1	TRBD1	NA	14	CASSFSGTGYEQFF	TGTGCCAGCAGCTTCTCGGGGACAGGGTATGAGCAGTTCTTC
TRBV5-8	TRBJ1-2	NA	few	12	CASSLAPGIYTF	TGTGCCAGCAGCTTGGCCCCAGGGATCTACACCTTC
TRBV3-1/TRBV3-2	TRBJ1-3	NA	few	14	CASSDEGSGNTIYF	TGTGCCAGCAGCGACGAGGGTTCTGGAAACACCATATATTTT
TRBV2	TRBJ1-1	NA	NA	13	CASREQGNTEAFF	TGTGCCAGCAGGGAACAGGGGAACACTGAAGCTTTCTTT
TRBV2	TRBJ2-7	TRBD1	NA	14	CASNRDRATYEQYF	TGTGCCAGCAACCGGGACAGGGCCACCTACGAGCAGTACTTC
TRBV24-1	TRBJ1-6	NA	NA	18	CATSDPPSREGNDSPLHF	TGTGCCACCAGTGATCCACCTTCGAGGGAGGGGAACGATTCACCCCTCCACTTT
TRBV5-4	TRBJ2-7	NA	NA	14	CASSSWDIGRPLDF	TGTGCCAGCAGCTCCTGGGACATTGGACGCCCCCTGGACTTC
TRBV7-2	TRBJ1-1	NA	NA	13	CASSLSTVVTAFF	TGTGCCAGCAGCTTATCGACTGTTGTGACAGCTTTCTTT
TRBV28	TRBJ2-1	NA	NA	15	CASSPTGFGYNEQFF	TGTGCCAGCAGTCCCACAGGGTTCGGGTACAATGAGCAGTTCTTC
TRBV18	TRBJ2-1	TRBD2	NA	17	CASSPPSSGRVYNEQFF	TGTGCCAGCTCACCGCCCTCTAGCGGGAGAGTTTACAATGAGCAGTTCTTC
TRBV12-3/TRBV12-4	TRBJ2-1	NA	NA	13	CASSFPFYNEQFF	TGTGCCAGCAGTTTCCCCTTTTACAATGAGCAGTTCTTC
TRBV19	TRBJ1-2	NA	NA	14	CASSIPPINYGYTF	TGTGCCAGTAGTATCCCCCCTATTAACTATGGCTACACCTTC
TRBV9	TRBJ2-2	TRBD1	NA	16	CASSVLPGQTTGELFF	TGTGCCAGCAGCGTACTTCCGGGACAGACGACCGGGGAGCTGTTTTTT
TRBV30	TRBJ1-4	NA	NA	14	CAWSSAGREEKLFF	TGTGCCTGGAGTTCGGCAGGGAGGGAGGAAAAACTGTTTTTT
TRBV6-5	TRBJ2-5	NA	NA	12	CAASTGVETQYF	TGTGCCGCATCGACGGGGGTGGAGACCCAGTACTTC
TRBV5-5	TRBJ1-6	TRBD1	NA	15	CASSLFRQGGSPLHF	TGTGCCAGCAGCTTGTTCAGACAGGGTGGTTCACCCCTCCACTTT
TRBV7-7	TRBJ2-5	TRBD2	NA	15	CASSFASGGQETQYF	TGTGCCAGCAGCTTCGCTAGCGGGGGACAAGAGACCCAGTACTTC
TRBV20-1	TRBJ1-1	NA	NA	11	CSAKGPAEAFF	TGCAGTGCGAAGGGGCCCGCTGAAGCTTTCTTT
TRBV7-9	TRBJ1-3	NA	once	14	CASSLAGTGNTIYF	TGTGCCAGCAGCTTAGCCGGGACTGGAAACACCATATATTTT
TRBV19	TRBJ2-7	TRBD2	NA	15	CASSIDGGGNYEQYF	TGTGCCAGTAGTATCGACGGCGGGGGGAACTACGAGCAGTACTTC
TRBV6-2/TRBV6-3	TRBJ1-5	NA	once	15	CASSYWGRRNQPQHF	TGTGCCAGCAGTTACTGGGGCAGGCGCAATCAGCCCCAGCATTTT
TRBV6-2/TRBV6-3	TRBJ2-2	NA	once	16	CASSSGHHSNTGELFF	TGTGCCAGCAGTTCGGGACACCATTCGAACACCGGGGAGCTGTTTTTT
TRBV6-5	TRBJ1-1	TRBD1	NA	15	CASTITTGGGTEAFF	TGTGCCAGCACCATCACCACAGGGGGTGGCACTGAAGCTTTCTTT
TRBV27	TRBJ1-3	NA	few	13	CAGGAGSRNTIYF	TGTGCCGGGGGGGCGGGGTCCAGAAACACCATATATTTT
TRBV5-4	TRBJ1-2	TRBD1	NA	15	CASRPDRAFNYGYTF	TGTGCCAGCAGACCCGACAGGGCCTTTAACTATGGCTACACCTTC
TRBV6-2/TRBV6-3	TRBJ2-1	TRBD1	NA	15	CASSSTTGNDNEQFF	TGTGCCAGCAGCTCTACGACAGGGAACGACAATGAGCAGTTCTTC
TRBV5-1	TRBJ2-3	TRBD2	NA	15	CASRYSGASTDTQYF	TGCGCCAGCAGGTATAGCGGGGCTAGCACAGATACGCAGTATTTT
TRBV4-3	TRBJ2-1	NA	NA	15	CASSQDEGAYNEQFF	TGCGCCAGCAGCCAAGATGAGGGGGCCTACAATGAGCAGTTCTTC
TRBV5-4	TRBJ2-7	NA	NA	13	CASSLGTGSEQYF	TGTGCCAGCAGCTTGGGTACAGGTTCCGAGCAGTACTTC
TRBV9	TRBJ1-2	NA	NA	14	CASSVGSRVGGYTF	TGTGCCAGCAGCGTAGGTTCGAGGGTAGGAGGCTACACCTTC
TRBV7-9	TRBJ1-1	NA	NA	14	CASSLVPGYTEAFF	TGTGCCAGCAGCTTAGTTCCAGGGTACACTGAAGCTTTCTTT
TRBV7-9	TRBJ2-2	NA	NA	14	CASLGGPDTGELFF	TGTGCCAGCCTGGGGGGACCCGACACCGGGGAGCTGTTTTTT
TRBV12-3/TRBV12-4	TRBJ2-2	NA	NA	13	CASRELSTGELFF	TGTGCCAGCAGGGAGTTGAGCACCGGGGAGCTGTTTTTT
TRBV6-1	TRBJ2-7	TRBD2	NA	16	CASSEASGRAGYEQYF	TGTGCCAGCAGTGAAGCGAGCGGGAGGGCCGGATACGAGCAGTACTTC